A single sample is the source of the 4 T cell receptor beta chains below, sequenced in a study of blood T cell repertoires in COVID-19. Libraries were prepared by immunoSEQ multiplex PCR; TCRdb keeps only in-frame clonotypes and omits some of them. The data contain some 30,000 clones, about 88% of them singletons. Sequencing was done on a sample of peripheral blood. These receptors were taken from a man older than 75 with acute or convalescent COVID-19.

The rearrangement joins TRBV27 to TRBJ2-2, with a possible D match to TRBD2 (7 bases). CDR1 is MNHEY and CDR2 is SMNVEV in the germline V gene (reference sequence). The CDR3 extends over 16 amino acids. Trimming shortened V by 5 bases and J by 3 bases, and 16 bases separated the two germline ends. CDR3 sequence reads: CASSPWGGGYTGELFF. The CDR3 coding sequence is TGTGCCAGCAGTCCTTGGGGAGGGGGTTACACCGGGGAGCTGTTTTTT.

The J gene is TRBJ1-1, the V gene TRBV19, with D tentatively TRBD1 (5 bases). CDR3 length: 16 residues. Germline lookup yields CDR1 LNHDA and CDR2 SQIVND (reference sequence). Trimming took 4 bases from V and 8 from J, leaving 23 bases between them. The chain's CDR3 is CASSKHTGLAALEAFF. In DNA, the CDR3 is TGTGCCAGTAGTAAACATACAGGATTGGCTGCACTGGAAGCTTTCTTT.

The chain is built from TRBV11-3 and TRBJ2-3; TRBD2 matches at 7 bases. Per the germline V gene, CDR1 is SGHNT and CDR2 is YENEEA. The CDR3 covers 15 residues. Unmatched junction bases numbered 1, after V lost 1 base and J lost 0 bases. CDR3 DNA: TGTGCCAGCAGCTTAGGCGGGAGTAGCACAGATACGCAGTATTTT. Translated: CASSLGGSSTDTQYF.

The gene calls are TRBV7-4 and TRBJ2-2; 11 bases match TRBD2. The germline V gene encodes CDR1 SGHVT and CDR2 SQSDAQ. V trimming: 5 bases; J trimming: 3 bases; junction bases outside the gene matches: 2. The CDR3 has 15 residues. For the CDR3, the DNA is TGTGCCAGCAGCCCGACTAGCGGGGACACCGGGGAGCTGTTTTTT. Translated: CASSPTSGDTGELFF.